These 9 T cell receptor beta chains were all obtained from the same sample, sequenced in a study of cytomegalovirus exposure and HLA in healthy donors. Data came from immunoSEQ multiplex PCR; TCRdb stores just in-frame clones and leaves some out. Among about 160,000 clones listed, 91% were seen once. The sequenced material came from PBMCs. Every receptor here comes from a woman younger than 35 in good health and CMV-seropositive.

This chain links TRBV4-2 with TRBJ2-1; 10 nucleotides match TRBD2. Trimming removed 3 bases from V and 0 bases from J; junction bases left unmatched: 2. Germline-derived CDR1 and CDR2 are LGHNA and YNFKEQ. There are 16 residues in the CDR3. The CDR3 nucleotides are TGTGCCAGCAGCCACCTAGCGGGGGACTCCTACAATGAGCAGTTCTTC. Translated: CASSHLAGDSYNEQFF.

J is TRBJ2-2 and V is TRBV9, with D unresolved. Germline CDR1 reads SGDLS; CDR2 reads YYNGEE. Trimming removed 0 bases from V and 4 bases from J, with 10 bases in between. The CDR3 has 15 amino acids. CDR3 in DNA: TGTGCCAGCAGCGTAGCCCCAGAAACCACCGGGGAGCTGTTTTTT. Amino acids: CASSVAPETTGELFF.

This chain links TRBV6-5 with TRBJ2-1; a possible D gene is TRBD1 (6 bases). The CDR3 runs 14 residues. Between the trimmed V and J ends, which lost 8 bases and 6 bases, there was a span of 17 bases. Germline-derived CDR1 and CDR2 are MNHEY and SVGAGI. In nucleotides, the CDR3 is TGTGCCAGCCGATTAGGCCCCAGGGGCAATGAGCAGTTCTTC. Translation gives CASRLGPRGNEQFF.

The V call is TRBV7-9, the J call TRBJ2-1, with D uncertain. Germline V gene lookup returns CDR1 SEHNR and CDR2 FQNEAQ (reference sequence). This CDR3 is 11 amino acids long. Trimming removed 4 bases from V and 5 bases from J, with 3 bases in between. The CDR3 protein is CASSSDNEQFF. The DNA for the CDR3 is TGTGCCAGCAGCTCGGACAATGAGCAGTTCTTC.

V usage is TRBV6-1 and J usage is TRBJ1-1; D gene unclear. Per the germline V gene, CDR1 is MNHNS and CDR2 is SASEGT. There are 14 residues in the CDR3. Trimming left V 7 bases short and J 2 bases short, with 14 bases between. Here the CDR3 DNA reads TGTGCCAGCATTCCTGGACTTCCCAACACTGAAGCTTTCTTT. Its translation is CASIPGLPNTEAFF.

The rearrangement joins TRBV15 to TRBJ2-7; D is undetermined. This CDR3 is 15 amino acids long. The germline V and J ends were trimmed by 0 bases and 0 bases, with 9 bases remaining between them. Germline loops: CDR1 LNHNV, CDR2 YYDKDF (reference sequence). As DNA, the CDR3 is TGTGCCACCAGCAGAGATCGAGCAAACTCCTACGAGCAGTACTTC. Its protein product is CATSRDRANSYEQYF.

This chain links TRBV5-1 with TRBJ2-7; D perhaps matches TRBD1 (5 bases). The CDR3 has 13 amino acids. Trimming cost V 3 bases and J 4 bases, with 11 bases left between them. Germline assignment: CDR1 SGHRS and CDR2 YFSETQ. The CDR3: CASSWQQEYEQYF. The CDR3 coding sequence is TGCGCCAGCAGCTGGCAACAGGAATACGAGCAGTACTTC.

The CDR3 protein is CASSQEGRGGAYEQYF. CDR3 DNA: TGTGCCAGCAGCCAAGAAGGGCGGGGTGGGGCCTACGAGCAGTACTTC. V and J are TRBV4-2 and TRBJ2-7, with D maybe TRBD2 (6 bases). Germline-derived CDR1 and CDR2 are LGHNA and YNFKEQ. The CDR3 runs 16 residues. The germline V and J ends were trimmed by 0 bases and 2 bases, with 14 bases remaining between them.

The rearrangement uses TRBV2 and TRBJ2-2; TRBD2 aligns across 8 bases. V lost 7 bases to trimming and J lost 4 bases; unmatched junction nucleotides: 5. The CDR3 contains 14 residues. From germline, CDR1 is SNHLY and CDR2 FYNNEI. CDR3 bases: TGTGCCAGCAAGACTAGCGAGGGCACCGGGGAGCTGTTTTTT. Translating gives CASKTSEGTGELFF.